This T cell receptor (beta chain) is from a study of cytomegalovirus exposure and HLA in healthy donors. Notes on the study in general: CMV antigen specificity of a few CMV-associated chains was confirmed in vitro.

Germline CDR1 and CDR2: SGHRS and YFSETQ. The CDR3 spans 15 residues. V was shortened by 1 base and J by 2 bases, with 10 bases between the two germline ends. With respect to this clone: Its antigen is currently unknown.

This PCR relied on a set of 60 Vbeta primers and 13 Jbeta primers. Only in-frame clones appear in the TCRdb table, and some are missing; sequencing was by immunoSEQ multiplex PCR. The sample holds around 130,000 clones; 75% to 85% are singletons and the top ten take around 1.3%. The material sequenced was PBMCs. The chain has TRBV5-1 and TRBJ2-1; D is undetermined. This TCR derives from a girl aged 2-10 years in good health and CMV-seronegative. The chain's CDR3 is CASSLRYHPYNEQFF. In nucleotides, the CDR3 is TGCGCCAGCAGCTTGCGCTACCACCCCTACAATGAGCAGTTCTTC.